The 22 T cell receptor beta chains in this list originate from one sample, sequenced in a study of T cells in Graves' hyperthyroidism and ophthalmopathy. The CDR3 regions of TCR beta were amplified from RNA transcripts. In the first-round RT-PCR of the TCR CDR3, the HTBI primer set was used. TCRdb processed the multiplex PCR reads anew with MiXCR; each CDR3 protein has one entry. This table holds a few hundred thousand distinct CDR3 sequences, around 15% found once. The material sequenced was blood. The receptors shown here come from a woman between 40 and 55 years old with Graves' ophthalmopathy.

Many counts were recorded for this clonotype. J is TRBJ1-1 and V is TRBV2; perhaps TRBD1 as D (6 bases). V shed 9 bases and J shed 3 bases, with 14 bases lying between them. Germline V gene lookup returns CDR1 SNHLY and CDR2 FYNNEI. CDR3 size: 13 residues. Here the CDR3 DNA reads TGTGCCAGTCAACCCGCAGGGGACACTGAAGCTTTCTTT. Its protein is CASQPAGDTEAFF.

This clonotype was picked up many times. This chain uses TRBV4-1 with TRBJ2-3; weak D call: TRBD2 (6 bases). Trimming removed 1 base at V and 4 bases at J, with 15 bases between. Germline-derived CDR1 and CDR2 are MGHRA and YSYEKL. This CDR3 region has 16 residues. CDR3 nucleotides: TGCGCCAGCAGCCAAGCAATCCAGACTAGGGCAGATACGCAGTATTTT. Translating gives CASSQAIQTRADTQYF.

The table lists this clonotype with many counts. The rearrangement joins TRBV28 to TRBJ1-2, with 7 bases aligning to TRBD1. Germline V gene sequence: CDR1 MDHEN, CDR2 SYDVKM. J lost 5 bases, V lost 7 bases, and 4 bases had no gene match. The CDR3 has 12 residues. CDR3 sequence reads: CASTGQVYGYTF. The CDR3 DNA reads TGTGCCAGCACCGGACAGGTTTATGGCTACACCTTC.

V and J are TRBV6-1 and TRBJ1-4, with 7 nucleotides matching TRBD1. This CDR3 is built from 14 residues. J lost 8 bases, V lost 4 bases, and 7 bases had no gene match. Germline V gives CDR1 MNHNS, CDR2 SASEGT. The CDR3 nucleotides read TGTGCCAGCAGTGGACAGGGTTTCAGGGAAAAACTGTTTTTT. Its protein product is CASSGQGFREKLFF.

The chain employs TRBV16 and TRBJ1-4; D might be TRBD1 (6 bases). Germline CDR1 KGHSY, CDR2 FQNENV. The CDR3 loop spans 15 amino acids. V shed 0 bases and J shed 4 bases, with 9 bases lying between them. CDR3 in amino acids: CASSQSRTDNEKLFF. The CDR3 DNA reads as TGTGCCAGCAGCCAATCCAGGACAGATAATGAAAAACTGTTTTTT.

V usage is TRBV20-1 and J usage is TRBJ2-5; TRBD1 agrees at 8 bases. The CDR3 spans 13 residues. V shed 6 bases, J shed 4 bases, and the junction held 7 bases outside the gene matches. CDR1 and CDR2 (germline): DFQATT, SNEGSKA (reference sequence). The CDR3 DNA follows: TGCAGTGCGCGGACAGGGTGGACAGAGACCCAGTACTTC. Its protein is CSARTGWTETQYF.

V usage is TRBV30 and J usage is TRBJ2-1, with 8 positions matching TRBD2. The CDR3 covers 15 residues. V lost 0 bases and J lost 6; bases outside the gene matches: 7. Germline V lookup: CDR1 GTSNPN, CDR2 SVGIG (reference sequence). CDR3 nucleotides: TGTGCCTGGAGTGTATCGCGGGGGGCCAGCAATGAGCAGTTCTTC. Protein: CAWSVSRGASNEQFF.

This clonotype was seen at least ten times. The junction shows a germline mismatch at one end, possibly a read error. The V call is TRBV12-3 or TRBV12-4, the J call TRBJ2-7; no reliable D call. The CDR3 length is 14 residues. CDR3 residues: CACSLGQQAYEQYF. The CDR3 DNA follows: TGTGCCTGCAGTCTTGGCCAGCAAGCCTACGAGCAGTACTTC.

This clonotype was found many times. This rearrangement joins TRBV20-1 to TRBJ2-7; 10 bases match TRBD2. The CDR3 has 14 amino acids. Losses at the gene ends were 4 bases for V and 4 bases for J; bases not matched to a gene: 7. CDR1 and CDR2 from the germline V gene are DFQATT and SNEGSKA (reference sequence). CDR3 residues: CSATWTSGPYEQYF. For the CDR3, the DNA is TGCAGTGCTACCTGGACTAGCGGCCCGTACGAGCAGTACTTC.

A remark on this clonotype: A read error is possible here, since a much larger clone lies one base away. This chain joins TRBV7-2 and TRBJ2-7; a possible D gene is TRBD2 (6 bases). Germline CDR1 and CDR2: SGHTA and FQGNSA. This CDR3 has 14 amino acids. The CDR3 DNA is TGTGCCAGCAGCGCTGGCAGCGGGCCCTACGAGCGGTACTTC. As protein: CASSAGSGPYERYF.

A word on this clonotype: A read error may explain this, as a much larger clone is one base away. The chain carries TRBV12-3 or TRBV12-4 and TRBJ1-5; no clear D. This CDR3 has 13 amino acids. Trimming cost V 5 bases and J 6 bases, with 11 bases left between them. The CDR3 loop reads CASSTTASQPQHF. CDR3 coding DNA: TGTGCCAGCAGTACCACGGCCAGTCAGCCCCAGCATTTT.

This clonotype appeared many times. V is TRBV7-9 and J is TRBJ2-3; no reliable D call. The V end was cut by 0 bases, the J end by 0 bases, with 7 bases between. The CDR3 length is 15 residues. Germline lookup yields CDR1 SEHNR and CDR2 FQNEAQ (reference sequence). DNA of the CDR3: TGTGCCAGCAGCTTAGCTAGCCCTAGCACAGATACGCAGTATTTT. Amino acids: CASSLASPSTDTQYF.

This clonotype occurred many times. This sequence joins TRBV20-1 and TRBJ2-7, with 8 bases lining up with TRBD2. V was clipped by 6 bases and J by 7 bases; unmatched bases: 8. The germline V gene has CDR1 DFQATT and CDR2 SNEGSKA (reference sequence). This CDR3 has 12 amino acids. This CDR3 is CSAAGLAGEQYF. In DNA form, the CDR3 reads TGCAGTGCCGCCGGACTAGCAGGGGAGCAGTACTTC.

In its sample, this clonotype was seen a few times. This sequence joins TRBV18 and TRBJ1-1; TRBD1 aligns across 7 bases. V trimming: 1 base; J trimming: 1 base; junction bases outside the gene matches: 12. Germline V lookup: CDR1 KGHSH, CDR2 LQKENI. This CDR3 is 18 amino acids long. CDR3 loop: CASSPQRQGAMGNTEAFF. As DNA, the CDR3 is TGTGCCAGCTCACCACAAAGACAGGGAGCGATGGGGAACACTGAAGCTTTCTTT.

CDR3 in DNA: TGTGCCAGCAGTTCCCGGGACAGGGTCGGGTACGAGCAGTACTTC. It is translated as CASSSRDRVGYEQYF. The rearrangement uses TRBV27 and TRBJ2-7, with TRBD1 identical over 9 bases. The CDR3 totals 15 residues. After removal of 4 bases from V and 4 bases from J, the junction contained 8 bases not matched to a gene. Germline V lookup: CDR1 MNHEY, CDR2 SMNVEV (reference sequence).

The V gene is TRBV2, the J gene TRBJ2-1, with 7 bases that match TRBD1. The V gene's germline CDR1 is SNHLY and CDR2 FYNNEI. This CDR3 has 14 amino acids. Trimming removed 8 bases from V and 4 bases from J; junction bases left unmatched: 8. In nucleotides, the CDR3 is TGTGCCAGCGTGAGAGGGGGCGAGTACAATGAGCAGTTCTTC. Protein sequence: CASVRGGEYNEQFF.

The chain carries TRBV9 and TRBJ2-6; no definite D call. V gave up 6 bases and J gave up 0 bases, with 13 bases separating them. CDR3 length equals 16 residues. Germline V gene data show CDR1 as SGDLS and CDR2 as YYNGEE. CDR3 in amino acids: CASIQGPPSGANVLTF. CDR3 sequence (DNA): TGTGCCAGCATCCAAGGGCCACCCTCTGGGGCCAACGTCCTGACTTTC.

About this clonotype: Because the CDR3 is missing its conserved closing phenylalanine or tryptophan, this is likely a read error. V gene TRBV6-1 combines with J gene TRBJ1-1; D gene unclear. Between the trimmed V and J ends, which lost 6 bases and 8 bases, there was a span of 22 bases. CDR1 MNHNS and CDR2 SASEGT come from the germline V gene. The CDR3 is 15 residues long. This CDR3 reads CASSPHQVYGNEAFL. CDR3 DNA: TGTGCCAGCAGCCCACACCAGGTGTATGGGAACGAAGCTTTCCTT.

This clonotype was observed at least ten times. The rearrangement joins TRBV20-1 to TRBJ2-7, with 8 bases aligning to TRBD1. Unmatched junction bases numbered 8, after V lost 4 bases and J lost 6 bases. The CDR3 consists of 13 residues. Germline V gene lookup returns CDR1 DFQATT and CDR2 SNEGSKA (reference sequence). In DNA, the CDR3 is TGCAGTGCTAAGGACAGGGCCTTGGGCGAGCAGTACTTC. Translation: CSAKDRALGEQYF.

This clonotype has a count of ten or more. CDR3 in amino acids: CASSAGGSYENIQYF. The CDR3 coding sequence is TGTGCCAGCAGTGCAGGAGGGTCTTACGAAAACATTCAGTACTTC. The gene calls are TRBV2 and TRBJ2-4; D might be TRBD2 (6 bases). This CDR3 is 15 amino acids long. Germline V CDR1 and CDR2: SNHLY, FYNNEI. V lost 4 bases and J lost 5, with 15 bases in between.

This clonotype was recorded many times. V and J are TRBV20-1 and TRBJ2-5; 13 bases agree with TRBD2. Germline V gene lookup returns CDR1 DFQATT and CDR2 SNEGSKA (reference sequence). Trimming cost V 5 bases and J 0 bases; bases outside gene matches: 0. CDR3 length equals 14 residues. CDR3 residues: CSAGTSGDQETQYF. CDR3 in DNA: TGCAGTGCTGGGACTAGCGGGGACCAAGAGACCCAGTACTTC.

This clonotype was seen many times. This chain joins TRBV7-8 and TRBJ2-2; no reliable D call. Germline CDR1 SGHVS, CDR2 FQNEAQ. CDR3 length: 16 amino acids. V was clipped by 6 bases and J by 2 bases, with 16 bases between them. This CDR3 is CASRPYSGGNTGELFF. The CDR3 bases are TGTGCCAGCAGGCCGTACTCGGGCGGCAACACCGGGGAGCTGTTTTTT.